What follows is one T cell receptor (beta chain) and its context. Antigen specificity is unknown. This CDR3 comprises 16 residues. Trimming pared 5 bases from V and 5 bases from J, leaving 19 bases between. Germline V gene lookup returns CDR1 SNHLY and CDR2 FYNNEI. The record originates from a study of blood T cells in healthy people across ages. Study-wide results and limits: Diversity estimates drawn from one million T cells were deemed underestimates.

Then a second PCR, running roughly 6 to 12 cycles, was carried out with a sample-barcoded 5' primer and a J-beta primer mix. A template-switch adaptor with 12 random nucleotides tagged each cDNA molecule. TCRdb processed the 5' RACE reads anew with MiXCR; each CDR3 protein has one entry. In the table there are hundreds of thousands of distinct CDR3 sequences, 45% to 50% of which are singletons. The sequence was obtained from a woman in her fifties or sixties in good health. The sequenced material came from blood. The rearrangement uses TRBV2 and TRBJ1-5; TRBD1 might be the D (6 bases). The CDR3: CASSTGTGLADQPQHF. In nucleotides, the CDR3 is TGTGCCAGCAGTACCGGAACAGGGTTAGCGGATCAGCCCCAGCATTTT. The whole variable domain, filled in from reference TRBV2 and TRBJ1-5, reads EPEVTQTPSHQVTQMGQEVILRCVPISNHLYFYWYRQILGQKVEFLVSFYNNEISEKSEIFDDQFSVERPDGSNFTLKIRSTKLEDSAMYFCASSTGTGLADQPQHFGDGTRLSIL.